The TCR beta chain described here comes from a study of regulatory T cells in long-lasting Graves disease. Whole-study context: For under 3 months, newly diagnosed Graves' patients had been taking antithyroid drugs.

The time point here: newly diagnosed GD, antithyroid drugs for less than 3 months. TCR sequences were obtained from RNA taken from PBMCs. This clonotype occurred a few times. Its antigen remains unidentified. The TCR beta library used iRepertoire HTBI primers with Arm-PCR amplification of CDR3. Via MiXCR, TCRdb re-called the multiplex PCR reads, giving one row per CDR3 protein. Here the sample spans a few hundred thousand distinct CDR3 sequences, roughly 15% being singletons. Germline CDR1 GTSNPN, CDR2 SVGIG (reference sequence). The V end was cut by 2 bases, the J end by 5 bases, with 13 bases between. This CDR3 is built from 14 residues. Study outcomes and limitations: Small sample size may have lowered accuracy.

These data are also associated with another study on T cells in Graves' hyperthyroidism and ophthalmopathy.

The V gene is TRBV30, the J gene TRBJ1-3; no firm D call. The receptor's source is a woman younger than 30 with Graves disease. The sequenced sample was peripheral blood mononuclear cells (PBMCs), obtained at new diagnosis, from a patient treated with antithyroid drugs. CDR3 loop: CAWSQPSGRNTIYF. Here the CDR3 DNA reads TGTGCCTGGAGTCAACCCTCGGGTCGAAACACCATATATTTT.